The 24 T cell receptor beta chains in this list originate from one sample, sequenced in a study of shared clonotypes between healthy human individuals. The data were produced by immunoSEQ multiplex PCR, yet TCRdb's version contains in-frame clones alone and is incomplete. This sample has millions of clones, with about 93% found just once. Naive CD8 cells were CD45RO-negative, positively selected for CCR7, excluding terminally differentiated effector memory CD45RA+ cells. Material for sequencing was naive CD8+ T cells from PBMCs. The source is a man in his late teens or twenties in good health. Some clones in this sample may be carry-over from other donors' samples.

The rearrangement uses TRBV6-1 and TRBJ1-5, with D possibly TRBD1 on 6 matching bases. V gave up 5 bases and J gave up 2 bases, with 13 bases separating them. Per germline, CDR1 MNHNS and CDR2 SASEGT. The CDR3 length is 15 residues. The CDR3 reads CASSNQDSRNQPQHF. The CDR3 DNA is TGTGCCAGCAGTAATCAGGACAGCCGCAATCAGCCCCAGCATTTT.

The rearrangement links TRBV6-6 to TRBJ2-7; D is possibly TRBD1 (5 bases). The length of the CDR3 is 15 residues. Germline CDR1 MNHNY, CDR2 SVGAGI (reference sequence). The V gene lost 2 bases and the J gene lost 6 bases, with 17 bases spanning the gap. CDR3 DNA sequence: TGTGCCAGCAGTTACGTGACAGTTCGGGCCCCCGAGCAGTACTTC. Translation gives CASSYVTVRAPEQYF.

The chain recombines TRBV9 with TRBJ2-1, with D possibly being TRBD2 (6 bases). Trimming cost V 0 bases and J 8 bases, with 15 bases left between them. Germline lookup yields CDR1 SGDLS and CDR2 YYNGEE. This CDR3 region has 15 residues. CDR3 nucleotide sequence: TGTGCCAGCAGCGTAGCGGGAGCCCGCCGGGATGAGCAGTTCTTC. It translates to CASSVAGARRDEQFF.

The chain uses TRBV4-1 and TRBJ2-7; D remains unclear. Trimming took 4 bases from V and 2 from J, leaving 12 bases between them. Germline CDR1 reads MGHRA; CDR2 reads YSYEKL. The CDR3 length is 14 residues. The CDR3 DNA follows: TGCGCCAGCAGCCCCGAGGTTTTTACCTACGAGCAGTACTTC. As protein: CASSPEVFTYEQYF.

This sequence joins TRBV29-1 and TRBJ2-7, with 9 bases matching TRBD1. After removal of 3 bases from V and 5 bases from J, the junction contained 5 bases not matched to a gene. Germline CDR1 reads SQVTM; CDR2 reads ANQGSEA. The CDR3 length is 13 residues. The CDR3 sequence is CSVDPGQGNEQYF. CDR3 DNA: TGCAGCGTTGATCCGGGACAGGGTAACGAGCAGTACTTC.

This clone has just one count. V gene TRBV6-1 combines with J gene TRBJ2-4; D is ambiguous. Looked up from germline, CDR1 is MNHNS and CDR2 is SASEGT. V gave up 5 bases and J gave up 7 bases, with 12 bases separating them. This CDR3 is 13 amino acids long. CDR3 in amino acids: CASSPRLENIQYF. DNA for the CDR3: TGTGCCAGCAGTCCAAGGCTTGAGAACATTCAGTACTTC.

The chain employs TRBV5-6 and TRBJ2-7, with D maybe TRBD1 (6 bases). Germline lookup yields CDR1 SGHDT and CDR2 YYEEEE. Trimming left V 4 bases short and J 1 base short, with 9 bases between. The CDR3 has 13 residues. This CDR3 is CASSMTGSYEQYF. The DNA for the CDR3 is TGTGCCAGCAGCATGACAGGTTCCTACGAGCAGTACTTC.

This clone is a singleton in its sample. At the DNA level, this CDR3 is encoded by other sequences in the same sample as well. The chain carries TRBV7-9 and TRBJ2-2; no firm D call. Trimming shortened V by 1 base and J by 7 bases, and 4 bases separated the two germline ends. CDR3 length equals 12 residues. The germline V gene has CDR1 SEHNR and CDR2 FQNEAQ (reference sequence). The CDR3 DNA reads TGTGCCAGCAGCTTAGTTATCGGGGAGCTGTTTTTT. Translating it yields CASSLVIGELFF.

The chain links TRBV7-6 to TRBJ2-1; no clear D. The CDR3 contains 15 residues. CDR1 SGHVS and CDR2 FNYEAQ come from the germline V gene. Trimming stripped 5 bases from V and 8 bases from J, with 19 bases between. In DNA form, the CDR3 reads TGTGCCAGCAGCCCGACAACGGCGAGTGCCGATGAGCAGTTCTTC. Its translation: CASSPTTASADEQFF.

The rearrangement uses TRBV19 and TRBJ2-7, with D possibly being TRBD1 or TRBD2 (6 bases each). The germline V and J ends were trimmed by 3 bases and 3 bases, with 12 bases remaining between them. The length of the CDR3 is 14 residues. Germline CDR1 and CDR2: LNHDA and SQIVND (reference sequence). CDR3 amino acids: CASSMGGRGYEQYF. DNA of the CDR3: TGTGCCAGTAGTATGGGGGGCAGGGGCTACGAGCAGTACTTC.

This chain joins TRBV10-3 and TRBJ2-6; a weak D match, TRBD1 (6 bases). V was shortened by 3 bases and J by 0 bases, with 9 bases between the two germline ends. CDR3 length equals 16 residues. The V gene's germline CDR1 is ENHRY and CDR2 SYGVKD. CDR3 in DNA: TGTGCCATCAGTGATGAAGGGGGCTCTGGGGCCAACGTCCTGACTTTC. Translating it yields CAISDEGGSGANVLTF.

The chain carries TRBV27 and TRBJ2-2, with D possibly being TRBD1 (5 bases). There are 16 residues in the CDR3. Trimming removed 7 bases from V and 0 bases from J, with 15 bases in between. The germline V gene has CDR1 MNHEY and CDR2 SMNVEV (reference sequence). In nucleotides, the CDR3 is TGTGCCAGCAATCCCACCGCAGGGACGAACACCGGGGAGCTGTTTTTT. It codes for CASNPTAGTNTGELFF.

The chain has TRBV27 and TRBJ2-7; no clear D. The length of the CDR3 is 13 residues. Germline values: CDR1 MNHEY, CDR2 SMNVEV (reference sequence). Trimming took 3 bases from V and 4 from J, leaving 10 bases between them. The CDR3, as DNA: TGTGCCAGCAGTTTTTCTGTAACGTACGAGCAGTACTTC. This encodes CASSFSVTYEQYF.

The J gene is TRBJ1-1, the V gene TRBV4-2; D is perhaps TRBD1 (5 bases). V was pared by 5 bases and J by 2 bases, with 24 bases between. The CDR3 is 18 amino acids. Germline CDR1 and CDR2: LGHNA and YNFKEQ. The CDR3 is CASSRGMRLTGTNTEAFF. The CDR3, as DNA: TGTGCCAGCAGCAGGGGAATGCGGTTAACAGGAACCAACACTGAAGCTTTCTTT.

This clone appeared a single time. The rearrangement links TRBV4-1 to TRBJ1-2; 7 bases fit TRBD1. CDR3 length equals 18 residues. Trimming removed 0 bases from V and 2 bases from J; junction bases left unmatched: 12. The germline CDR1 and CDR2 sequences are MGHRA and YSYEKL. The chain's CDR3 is CASSQDFRRGRWNYGYTF. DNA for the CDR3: TGCGCCAGCAGCCAAGATTTTAGGAGGGGGCGATGGAACTATGGCTACACCTTC.

CDR3 region: CASSVDRGISYNEQFF. Written as DNA, the CDR3 is TGTGCCAGCAGCGTAGACAGGGGCATCTCCTACAATGAGCAGTTCTTC. The chain uses TRBV9 and TRBJ2-1; 7 nucleotides agree with TRBD1. With V trimmed by 0 bases and J by 0 bases, 3 bases remained unmatched. In germline, CDR1 is SGDLS, CDR2 YYNGEE. The CDR3 has 16 residues.

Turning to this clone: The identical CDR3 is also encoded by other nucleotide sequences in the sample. This CDR3 reads CASSFSSSYNEQFF. CDR3 in DNA: TGTGCCAGCAGTTTTAGTAGCTCCTACAATGAGCAGTTCTTC. This sequence joins TRBV27 and TRBJ2-1, with D uncertain. CDR1 and CDR2 from the germline V gene are MNHEY and SMNVEV (reference sequence). The CDR3 sequence is 14 residues long. Trimming stripped 3 bases from V and 0 bases from J, with 6 bases between.

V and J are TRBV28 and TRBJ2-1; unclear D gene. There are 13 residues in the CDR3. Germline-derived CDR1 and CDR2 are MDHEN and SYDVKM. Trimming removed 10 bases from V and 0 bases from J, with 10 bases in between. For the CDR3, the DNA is TGTGCCATCTCTCAGAGCTCCTACAATGAGCAGTTCTTC. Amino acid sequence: CAISQSSYNEQFF. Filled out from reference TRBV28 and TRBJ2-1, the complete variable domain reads DVKVTQSSRYLVKRTGEKVFLECVQDMDHENMFWYRQDPGLGLRLIYFSYDVKMKEKGDIPEGYSVSREKKERFSLILESASTNQTSMYLCAISQSSYNEQFFGPGTRLTVL.

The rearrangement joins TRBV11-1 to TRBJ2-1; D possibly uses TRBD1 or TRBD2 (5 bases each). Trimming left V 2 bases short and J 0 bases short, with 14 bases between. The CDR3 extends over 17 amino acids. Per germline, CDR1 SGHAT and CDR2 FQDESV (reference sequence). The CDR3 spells CASSLTTRDPSYNEQFF. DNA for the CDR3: TGTGCCAGCAGCTTAACCACTCGGGACCCCTCCTACAATGAGCAGTTCTTC.

The CDR3 DNA reads TGTGCCAGCAGCTTAGATTTGACGGTGAATCAGCCCCAGCATTTT. Translated, it gives CASSLDLTVNQPQHF. This rearrangement joins TRBV7-2 to TRBJ1-5; D not resolved. V lost 1 base and J 4 bases, leaving 11 bases between the germline ends. This CDR3 is 15 amino acids long. Germline CDR1 reads SGHTA; CDR2 reads FQGNSA.

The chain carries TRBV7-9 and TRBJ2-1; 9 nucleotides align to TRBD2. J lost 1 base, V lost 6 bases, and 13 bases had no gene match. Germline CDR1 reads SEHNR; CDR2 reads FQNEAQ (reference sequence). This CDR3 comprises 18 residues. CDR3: CASRTNRRLAESYNEQFF. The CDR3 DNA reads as TGTGCCAGCAGGACGAACCGCCGACTAGCGGAATCCTACAATGAGCAGTTCTTC.

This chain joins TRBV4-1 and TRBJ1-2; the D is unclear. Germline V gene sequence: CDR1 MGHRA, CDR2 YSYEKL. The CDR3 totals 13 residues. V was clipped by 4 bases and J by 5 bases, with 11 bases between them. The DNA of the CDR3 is TGCGCCAGCAGCCGATTAGGACGGTATGGCTACACCTTC. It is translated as CASSRLGRYGYTF.

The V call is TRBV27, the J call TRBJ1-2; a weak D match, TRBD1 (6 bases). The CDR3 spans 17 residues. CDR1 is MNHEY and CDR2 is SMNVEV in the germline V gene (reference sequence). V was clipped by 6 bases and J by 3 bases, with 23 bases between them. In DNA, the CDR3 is TGTGCCAGCAGCTCGAAGAATAAAGGCCCAGGGGACTATGGCTACACCTTC. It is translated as CASSSKNKGPGDYGYTF.

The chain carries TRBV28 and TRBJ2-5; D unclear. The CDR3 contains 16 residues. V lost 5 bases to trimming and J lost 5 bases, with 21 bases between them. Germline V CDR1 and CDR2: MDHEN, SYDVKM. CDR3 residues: CASSDMSVIGLETQYF. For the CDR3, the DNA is TGTGCCAGCAGTGATATGTCGGTCATAGGGTTGGAGACCCAGTACTTC.